This TCR beta chain appears in the sequencing data of a study of blood T cell repertoires in COVID-19. Authors' data handling: Estimation of nucleated cell counts relied on the amplification of reference gene primers. The assay was immunoSEQ multiplex PCR, and TCRdb's table has in-frame clones only and misses some. D and trimming come from the DNA, and the V and J calls and clone size come from that table. This table has around 70,000 clones, 82% appearing once. The germline V and J ends were trimmed by 11 bases and 5 bases, with 16 bases remaining between them. CDR1 is SEHNR, CDR2 FQNEAQ, per germline (reference sequence). The CDR3 extends over 14 amino acids.

The TCR originated in a man aged 60 to 75 with acute or convalescent COVID-19. This chain connects TRBV7-9 to TRBJ1-6, with D possibly TRBD1 on 5 matching bases. The sample comprised peripheral blood. The CDR3 is CALRPREDNSPLHF. CDR3 DNA: TGTGCCTTGAGGCCCAGGGAGGATAATTCACCCCTCCACTTT.